Below are 21 T cell receptor beta chains sequenced from a single sample in a study of blood T cells in healthy people across ages. Then a second PCR, running roughly 7 to 11 cycles, was carried out with a sample-barcoded 5' primer and a J-beta primer mix. TCRdb redid the calling of the 5' RACE reads with MiXCR, one entry per CDR3 protein. The sample consists of 1.5 million to 2 million distinct CDR3 sequences, 28% of them appearing once. The sample was blood. These receptors came from a woman under 40 in good health.

This clonotype has a handful of counts. CDR3 residues: CSATSFREDYGYTF. DNA of the CDR3: TGCAGTGCTACTTCATTCAGGGAGGACTATGGCTACACCTTC. The genes are TRBV20-1 and TRBJ1-2, with D possibly TRBD1 on 5 matching bases. Germline lookup yields CDR1 DFQATT and CDR2 SNEGSKA (reference sequence). Trimming cost V 4 bases and J 3 bases, with 15 bases left between them. This CDR3 region has 14 residues.

This clonotype was recorded a few times. The chain couples TRBV29-1 to TRBJ2-1; 7 bases match TRBD2. The length of the CDR3 is 14 residues. Germline CDR1 SQVTM, CDR2 ANQGSEA. V lost 6 bases to trimming and J lost 4 bases; unmatched junction nucleotides: 9. Here the CDR3 reads CSVPIPGGYNEQFF. The CDR3 DNA reads TGCAGCGTCCCCATCCCCGGGGGGTACAATGAGCAGTTCTTC.

Many counts were recorded for this clonotype. The V and J genes are TRBV6-6 and TRBJ2-4; D is possibly TRBD1 (5 bases). Germline CDR1 and CDR2: MNHNY and SVGAGI (reference sequence). Trimming pared 1 base from V and 13 bases from J, leaving 11 bases between. The CDR3 covers 12 residues. CDR3 coding DNA: TGTGCCAGCAGTTACTTTAGGGGTGAGCAGTACTTC. This gives the protein CASSYFRGEQYF.

V and J are TRBV5-5 and TRBJ2-5; 8 positions match TRBD1. V was clipped by 6 bases and J by 1 base; unmatched bases: 5. Germline assignment: CDR1 SGHKS and CDR2 YYEKEE (reference sequence). The length of the CDR3 is 14 residues. The CDR3 DNA is TGTGCCAGCAACAGGGGGGACAGCCAAGAGACCCAGTACTTC. This encodes CASNRGDSQETQYF.

The chain carries TRBV6-1 and TRBJ2-7; D is unresolved. The CDR3 contains 12 residues. Germline CDR1 MNHNS, CDR2 SASEGT. Trimming stripped 4 bases from V and 5 bases from J, with 9 bases between. The CDR3 coding sequence is TGTGCCAGCAGTGGACTTTGGGACGAGCAGTACTTC. Residues: CASSGLWDEQYF.

V is TRBV12-3 or TRBV12-4 and J is TRBJ1-2; 9 bases align to TRBD1. The junction had 11 bases not matched to a gene; V was cut back by 5 bases and J by 7 bases. This CDR3 comprises 15 residues. The CDR3 DNA is TGTGCCAGCAGTACCCTAGGGACAGGGAAGATTGGCTACACCTTC. Amino acid sequence: CASSTLGTGKIGYTF.

CDR3 coding DNA: TGTGCCAGCAGCTCATGGACAGGGGGCTGGTACGAGCAGTACTTC. Encoded protein: CASSSWTGGWYEQYF. The V call is TRBV7-2, the J call TRBJ2-7; 11 bases align to TRBD1. V shed 4 bases, J shed 4 bases, and the junction held 6 bases outside the gene matches. Per germline, CDR1 SGHTA and CDR2 FQGNSA. CDR3 length: 15 residues.

This clonotype showed up just a few times. The junction does not match germline at one end; this may be a read error. V and J are TRBV30 and TRBJ2-7; D is possibly TRBD1 (5 bases). Germline CDR1 GTSNPN, CDR2 SVGIG (reference sequence). CDR3 length: 14 amino acids. CDR3 nucleotide sequence: TGTGCCTGGAGTTCAGGGCAGATCTCCTACGAGCAGGACTTC. Encoded protein: CAWSSGQISYEQDF.

As to this clonotype: A much more abundant neighbour one base away suggests this may be a read error. This chain joins TRBV6-5 and TRBJ2-5; no clear D gene. The J call may not be correct, given that the DNA end is closer to TRBJ2-7. The CDR3 is made up of 15 amino acids. The germline V gene has CDR1 MNHEY and CDR2 SVGAGI. The CDR3 loop reads CASSVKGPGGHEQYF. CDR3 DNA sequence: TGTGCCAGCAGCGTAAAAGGACCGGGTGGGCACGAGCAGTACTTC.

There are a few counts of this clonotype. The V call is TRBV29-1, the J call TRBJ1-1, with D perhaps TRBD1 (5 bases). This CDR3 has 13 residues. Germline assignment: CDR1 SQVTM and CDR2 ANQGSEA. V was clipped by 7 bases and J by 3 bases, with 15 bases between them. In DNA form, the CDR3 reads TGCAGCGCCTCGGGGAGGGGTGACACTGAAGCTTTCTTT. Protein: CSASGRGDTEAFF. The full variable domain, rest sourced from reference TRBV29-1 and TRBJ1-1, is SAVISQKPSRDICQRGTSLTIQCQVDSQVTMMFWYRQQPGQSLTLIATANQGSEATYESGFVIDKFPISRPNLTFSTLTVSNMSPEDSSIYLCSASGRGDTEAFFGQGTRLTVV.

This clonotype turned up a few times. The rearrangement uses TRBV29-1 and TRBJ2-3; no definite D call. The CDR3 has 12 amino acids. Germline-derived CDR1 and CDR2 are SQVTM and ANQGSEA. Trimming took off 4 bases at V and 2 bases at J, with 7 bases between the two ends. CDR3 DNA sequence: TGCAGCGTTGTCAGGTCCACAGATACGCAGTATTTT. Translating it yields CSVVRSTDTQYF.

The chain links TRBV12-3 or TRBV12-4 to TRBJ1-1; a weak D match, TRBD1 (5 bases). V shed 5 bases and J shed 1 base, with 11 bases lying between them. This CDR3 spans 14 amino acids. The CDR3 protein is CASSPLGPNTEAFF. The CDR3 nucleotides read TGTGCCAGCAGTCCACTGGGGCCGAACACTGAAGCTTTCTTT.

This clonotype showed up just a few times. In DNA, the CDR3 is TGTGCCAGCTCACCACCGGACAGGGGTGATGGCTACACCTTC. It encodes CASSPPDRGDGYTF. The chain couples TRBV18 to TRBJ1-2; 9 nucleotides match TRBD1. V shed 0 bases and J 6 bases; nucleotides not matched to a gene: 2. This CDR3 has 14 amino acids. Germline V lookup: CDR1 KGHSH, CDR2 LQKENI.

This clonotype was detected only a few times. The chain uses TRBV4-1 and TRBJ2-3; 9 nucleotides line up with TRBD2. J gave up 1 base and V 4 bases, and 9 bases lay outside the gene matches. There are 17 residues in the CDR3. Germline assignment: CDR1 MGHRA and CDR2 YSYEKL. CDR3 residues: CASSRRAGGERTDTQYF. CDR3 coding DNA: TGCGCCAGCAGCCGGAGAGCGGGGGGAGAGCGCACAGATACGCAGTATTTT.

This sequence joins TRBV27 and TRBJ2-1; no clear D gene. In germline, CDR1 is MNHEY, CDR2 SMNVEV (reference sequence). Trimming removed 0 bases from V and 10 bases from J, with 7 bases in between. The CDR3 runs to 12 residues. CDR3 DNA: TGTGCCAGCAGTTTATCGCCGACAGAGCAGTTCTTC. This sequence encodes CASSLSPTEQFF.

On this clonotype itself: At one of its ends the junction is not consistent with the germline gene, which may arise from a read error. The V gene is TRBV3-1, the J gene TRBJ2-6; D might be TRBD1 (5 bases). Germline loops: CDR1 LGHDT, CDR2 YNNKEL (reference sequence). The CDR3 is 15 amino acids. CDR3 nucleotide sequence: TGTGCCAGCAGTCCCCAGTCTTCTGGGGCCAACGTCCGGACTTTC. Its translation is CASSPQSSGANVRTF.

Ten or more counts support this clonotype. The chain recombines TRBV29-1 with TRBJ1-6; 10 nucleotides agree with TRBD1. V shed 7 bases, J shed 14 bases, and the junction held 11 bases outside the gene matches. The CDR3 length is 13 residues. Germline CDR1 reads SQVTM; CDR2 reads ANQGSEA. DNA for the CDR3: TGCAGCGCCCACGGGACAGGGGATAAGACCCTCCACTTT. Translated: CSAHGTGDKTLHF.

J is TRBJ1-2 and V is TRBV20-1; TRBD1 aligns across 7 bases. CDR3 size: 14 residues. Trimming took 4 bases from V and 3 from J; bases not matched to a gene: 8. Germline-derived CDR1 and CDR2 are DFQATT and SNEGSKA (reference sequence). The CDR3 protein is CSAKETGTDYGYTF. The CDR3 nucleotides are TGCAGTGCTAAGGAGACAGGGACCGACTATGGCTACACCTTC.

The J gene is TRBJ2-7, the V gene TRBV9, with TRBD1 matching over 9 bases. V dropped 0 bases and J dropped 7; count of bases not matched to a gene: 17. The germline V gene encodes CDR1 SGDLS and CDR2 YYNGEE. The CDR3 contains 18 residues. This chain's CDR3 is CASSVGGRGSDRGGEQYF. CDR3 DNA: TGTGCCAGCAGCGTAGGCGGTCGGGGGTCGGACAGGGGAGGAGAGCAGTACTTC.

The chain joins TRBV20-1 to TRBJ2-5, with D maybe TRBD2 (6 bases). Germline values: CDR1 DFQATT, CDR2 SNEGSKA (reference sequence). CDR3 size: 15 residues. V was pared by 0 bases and J by 9 bases, with 20 bases between. Here the CDR3 reads CSARDPRGEPRAQYF. DNA for the CDR3: TGCAGTGCTAGAGATCCGCGGGGTGAACCACGGGCCCAGTACTTC.

Remarks on this clonotype: This clone may be a read error of a much larger clone one base away. The rearrangement uses TRBV21-1 and TRBJ2-7; TRBD2, as called in the table, went unchecked against the DNA. TRBV21-1 is recorded as a pseudogene. This CDR3 is built from 15 residues. This chain's CDR3 is CASSKEPGGSYGQYF. DNA for the CDR3: TGTGCCAGCAGCAAAGAGCCGGGAGGGTCCTACGGGCAGTACTTC.